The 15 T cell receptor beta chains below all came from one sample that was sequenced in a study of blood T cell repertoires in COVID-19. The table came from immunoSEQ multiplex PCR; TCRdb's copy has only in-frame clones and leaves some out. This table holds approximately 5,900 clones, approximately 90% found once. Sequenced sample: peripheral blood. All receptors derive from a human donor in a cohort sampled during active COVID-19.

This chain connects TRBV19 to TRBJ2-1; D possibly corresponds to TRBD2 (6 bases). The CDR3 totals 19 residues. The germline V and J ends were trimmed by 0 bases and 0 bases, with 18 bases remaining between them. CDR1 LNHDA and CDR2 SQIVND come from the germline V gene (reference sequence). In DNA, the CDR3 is TGTGCCAGTAGTATAGAGCGGGGCCGTCCCTCGAGCTCCTACAATGAGCAGTTCTTC. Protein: CASSIERGRPSSSYNEQFF.

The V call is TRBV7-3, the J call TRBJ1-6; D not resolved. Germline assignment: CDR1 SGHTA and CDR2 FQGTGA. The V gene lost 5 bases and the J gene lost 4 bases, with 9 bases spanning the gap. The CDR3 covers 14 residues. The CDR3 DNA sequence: TGTGCCAGCAGCCCGGGTGGATATAATTCACCCCTCCACTTT. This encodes CASSPGGYNSPLHF.

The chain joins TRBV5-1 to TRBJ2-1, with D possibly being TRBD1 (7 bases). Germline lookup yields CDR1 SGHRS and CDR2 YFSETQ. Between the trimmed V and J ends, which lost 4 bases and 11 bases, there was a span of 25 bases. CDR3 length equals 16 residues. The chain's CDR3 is CASSPGGAIRDSKQFF. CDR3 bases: TGCGCCAGCAGCCCAGGAGGGGCCATTAGGGACAGCAAGCAGTTCTTC.

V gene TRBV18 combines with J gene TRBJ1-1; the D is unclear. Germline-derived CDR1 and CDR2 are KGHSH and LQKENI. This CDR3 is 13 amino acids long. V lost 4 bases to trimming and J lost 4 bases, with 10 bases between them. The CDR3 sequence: CASSRTEGTEAFF. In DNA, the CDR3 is TGTGCCAGCTCACGTACAGAGGGCACTGAAGCTTTCTTT.

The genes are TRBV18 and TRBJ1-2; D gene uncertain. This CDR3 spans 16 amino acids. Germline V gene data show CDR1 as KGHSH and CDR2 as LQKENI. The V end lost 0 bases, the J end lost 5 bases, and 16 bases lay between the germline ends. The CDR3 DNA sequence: TGTGCCAGCTCACCACCGGCTTGGGAGGTGGGATATGGCTACACCTTC. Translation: CASSPPAWEVGYGYTF.

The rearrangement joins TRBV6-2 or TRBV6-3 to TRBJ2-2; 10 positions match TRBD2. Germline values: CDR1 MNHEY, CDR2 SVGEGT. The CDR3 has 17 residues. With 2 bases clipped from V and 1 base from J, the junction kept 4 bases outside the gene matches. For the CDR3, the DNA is TGTGCCAGCAGTTACCCGTCTAGCGGGGGGAACACCGGGGAGCTGTTTTTT. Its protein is CASSYPSSGGNTGELFF.

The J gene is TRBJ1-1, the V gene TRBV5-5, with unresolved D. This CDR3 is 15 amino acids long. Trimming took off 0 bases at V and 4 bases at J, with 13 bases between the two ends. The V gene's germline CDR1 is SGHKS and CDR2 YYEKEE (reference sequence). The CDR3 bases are TGTGCCAGCAGCTTGGGGTGGGTAGCGGGCACTGAAGCTTTCTTT. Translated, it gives CASSLGWVAGTEAFF.

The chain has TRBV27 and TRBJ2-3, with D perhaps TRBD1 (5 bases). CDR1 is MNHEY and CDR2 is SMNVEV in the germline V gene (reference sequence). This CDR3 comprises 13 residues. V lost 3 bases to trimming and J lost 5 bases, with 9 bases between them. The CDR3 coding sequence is TGTGCCAGCAGTTTCCTCGACAGAGATACGCAGTATTTT. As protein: CASSFLDRDTQYF.

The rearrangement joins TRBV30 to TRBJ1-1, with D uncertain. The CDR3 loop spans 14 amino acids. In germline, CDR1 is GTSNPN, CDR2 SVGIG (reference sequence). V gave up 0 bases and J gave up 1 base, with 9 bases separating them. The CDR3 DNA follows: TGTGCCTGGAGTGTAAACAAACCGAACACTGAAGCTTTCTTT. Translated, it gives CAWSVNKPNTEAFF.

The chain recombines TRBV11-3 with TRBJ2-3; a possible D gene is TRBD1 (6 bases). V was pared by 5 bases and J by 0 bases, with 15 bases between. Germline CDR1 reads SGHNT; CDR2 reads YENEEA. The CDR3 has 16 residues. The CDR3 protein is CASSDRTDDSTDTQYF. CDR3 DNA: TGTGCCAGCAGCGACCGGACAGACGATAGCACAGATACGCAGTATTTT.

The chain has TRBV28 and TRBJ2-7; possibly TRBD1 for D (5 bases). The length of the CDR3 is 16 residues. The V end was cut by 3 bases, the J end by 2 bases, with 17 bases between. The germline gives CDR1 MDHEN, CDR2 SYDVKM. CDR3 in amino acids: CASSFLRAPSPYEQYF. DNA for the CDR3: TGTGCCAGCAGTTTCCTCAGGGCCCCAAGCCCCTACGAGCAGTACTTC.

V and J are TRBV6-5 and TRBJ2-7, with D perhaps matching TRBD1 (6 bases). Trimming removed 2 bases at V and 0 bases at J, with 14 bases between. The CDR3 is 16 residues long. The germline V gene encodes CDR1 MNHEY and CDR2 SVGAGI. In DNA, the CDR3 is TGTGCCAGCAGTTACACCAGACAGGATCTCTCCTACGAGCAGTACTTC. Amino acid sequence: CASSYTRQDLSYEQYF.

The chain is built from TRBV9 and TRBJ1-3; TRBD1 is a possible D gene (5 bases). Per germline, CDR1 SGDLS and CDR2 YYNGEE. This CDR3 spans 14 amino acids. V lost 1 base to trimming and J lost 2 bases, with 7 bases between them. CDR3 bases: TGTGCCAGCAGCGTACAAGGGGCTGGAAACACCATATATTTT. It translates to CASSVQGAGNTIYF.

Here the CDR3 reads CASSQDGDGRRGYTF. The CDR3 nucleotides read TGTGCCAGCAGCCAAGATGGAGACGGCCGGCGAGGCTACACCTTC. The chain employs TRBV4-2 and TRBJ1-2; D unresolved. Germline CDR1 is LGHNA and CDR2 is YNFKEQ. Trimming took off 0 bases at V and 8 bases at J, with 16 bases between the two ends. CDR3 length: 15 residues.

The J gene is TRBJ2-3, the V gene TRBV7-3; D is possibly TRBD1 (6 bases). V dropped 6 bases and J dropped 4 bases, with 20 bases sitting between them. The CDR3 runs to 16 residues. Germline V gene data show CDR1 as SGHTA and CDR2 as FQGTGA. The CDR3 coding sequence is TGTGCCAGCAGTTTCCTTTTGGGGGCGTACTCAGATACGCAGTATTTT. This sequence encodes CASSFLLGAYSDTQYF.